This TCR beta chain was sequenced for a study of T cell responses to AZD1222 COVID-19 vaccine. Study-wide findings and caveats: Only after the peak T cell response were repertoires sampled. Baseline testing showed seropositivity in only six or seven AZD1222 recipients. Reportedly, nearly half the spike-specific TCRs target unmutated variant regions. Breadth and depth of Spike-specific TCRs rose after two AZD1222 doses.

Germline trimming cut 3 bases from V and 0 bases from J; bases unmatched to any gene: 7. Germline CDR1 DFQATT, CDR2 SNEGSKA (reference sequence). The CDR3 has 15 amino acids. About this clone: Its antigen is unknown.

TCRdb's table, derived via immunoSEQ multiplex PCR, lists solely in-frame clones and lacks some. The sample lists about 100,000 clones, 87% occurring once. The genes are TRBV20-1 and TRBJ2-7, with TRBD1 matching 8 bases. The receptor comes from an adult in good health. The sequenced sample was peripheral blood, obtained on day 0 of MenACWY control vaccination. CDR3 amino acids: CSASPGTGPSYEQYF. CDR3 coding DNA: TGCAGTGCTAGTCCCGGGACAGGTCCCTCCTACGAGCAGTACTTC.